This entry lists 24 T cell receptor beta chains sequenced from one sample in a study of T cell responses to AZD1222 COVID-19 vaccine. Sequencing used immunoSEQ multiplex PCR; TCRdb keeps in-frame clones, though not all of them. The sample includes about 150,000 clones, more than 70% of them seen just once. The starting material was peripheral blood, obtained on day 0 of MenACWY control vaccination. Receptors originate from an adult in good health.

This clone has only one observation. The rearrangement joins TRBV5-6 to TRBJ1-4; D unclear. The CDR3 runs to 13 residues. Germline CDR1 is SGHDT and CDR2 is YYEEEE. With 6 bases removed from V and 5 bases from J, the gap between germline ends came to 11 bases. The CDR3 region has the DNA TGTGCCAGCATGCGGCGGTCAAATGAAAAACTGTTTTTT. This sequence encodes CASMRRSNEKLFF.

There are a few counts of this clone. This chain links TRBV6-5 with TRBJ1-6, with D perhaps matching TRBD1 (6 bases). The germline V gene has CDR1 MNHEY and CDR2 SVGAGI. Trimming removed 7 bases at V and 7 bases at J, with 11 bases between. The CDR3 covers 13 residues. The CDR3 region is CASMRGSNSPLHF. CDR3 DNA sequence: TGTGCCAGCATGAGGGGGAGCAATTCACCCCTCCACTTT.

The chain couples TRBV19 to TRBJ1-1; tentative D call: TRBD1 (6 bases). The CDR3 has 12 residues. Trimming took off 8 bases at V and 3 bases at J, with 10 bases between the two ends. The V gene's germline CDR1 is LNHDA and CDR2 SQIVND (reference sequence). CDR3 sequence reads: CASQGRYTEAFF. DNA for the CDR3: TGTGCCAGTCAGGGGAGGTACACTGAAGCTTTCTTT. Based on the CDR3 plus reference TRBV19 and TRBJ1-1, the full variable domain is DGGITQSPKYLFRKEGQNVTLSCEQNLNHDAMYWYRQDPGQGLRLIYYSQIVNDFQKGDIAEGYSVSREKKESFPLTVTSAQKNPTAFYLCASQGRYTEAFFGQGTRLTVV.

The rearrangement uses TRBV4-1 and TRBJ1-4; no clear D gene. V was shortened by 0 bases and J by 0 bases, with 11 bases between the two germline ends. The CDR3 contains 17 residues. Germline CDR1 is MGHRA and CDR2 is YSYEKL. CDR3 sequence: CASSQEGSFATNEKLFF. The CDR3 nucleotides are TGCGCCAGCAGCCAAGAGGGATCATTTGCAACTAATGAAAAACTGTTTTTT.

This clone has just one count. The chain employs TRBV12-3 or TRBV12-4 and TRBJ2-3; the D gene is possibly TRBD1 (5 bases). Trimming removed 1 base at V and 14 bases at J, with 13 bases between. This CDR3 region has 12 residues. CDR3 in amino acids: CASSLGQLRRYF. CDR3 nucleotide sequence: TGTGCCAGCAGTTTAGGACAGCTCCGGCGGTATTTT.

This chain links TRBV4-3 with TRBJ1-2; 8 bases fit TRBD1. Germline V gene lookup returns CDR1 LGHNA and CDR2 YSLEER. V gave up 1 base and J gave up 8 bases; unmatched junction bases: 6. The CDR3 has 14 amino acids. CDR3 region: CASSQGQGAEGYTF. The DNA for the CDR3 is TGCGCCAGCAGCCAAGGGCAGGGGGCAGAGGGCTACACCTTC.

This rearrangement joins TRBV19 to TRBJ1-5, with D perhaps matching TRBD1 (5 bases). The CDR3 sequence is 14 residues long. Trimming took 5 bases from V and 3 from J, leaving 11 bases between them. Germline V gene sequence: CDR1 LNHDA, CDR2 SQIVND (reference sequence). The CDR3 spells CASSLIGANQPQHF. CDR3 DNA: TGTGCCAGTAGTCTAATTGGGGCCAATCAGCCCCAGCATTTT.

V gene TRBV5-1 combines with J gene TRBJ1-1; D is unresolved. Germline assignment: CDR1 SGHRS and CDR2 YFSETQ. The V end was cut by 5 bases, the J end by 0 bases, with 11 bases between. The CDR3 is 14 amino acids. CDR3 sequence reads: CASSQTNMNTEAFF. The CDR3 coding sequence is TGCGCCAGCAGTCAAACAAACATGAACACTGAAGCTTTCTTT.

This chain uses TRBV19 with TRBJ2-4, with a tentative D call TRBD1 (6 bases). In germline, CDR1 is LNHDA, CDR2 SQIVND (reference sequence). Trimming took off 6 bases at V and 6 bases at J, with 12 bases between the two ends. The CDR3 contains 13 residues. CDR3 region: CASRPIQGNIQYF. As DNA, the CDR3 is TGTGCCAGTAGGCCAATACAGGGAAACATTCAGTACTTC. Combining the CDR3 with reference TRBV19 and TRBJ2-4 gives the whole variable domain DGGITQSPKYLFRKEGQNVTLSCEQNLNHDAMYWYRQDPGQGLRLIYYSQIVNDFQKGDIAEGYSVSREKKESFPLTVTSAQKNPTAFYLCASRPIQGNIQYFGAGTRLSVL.

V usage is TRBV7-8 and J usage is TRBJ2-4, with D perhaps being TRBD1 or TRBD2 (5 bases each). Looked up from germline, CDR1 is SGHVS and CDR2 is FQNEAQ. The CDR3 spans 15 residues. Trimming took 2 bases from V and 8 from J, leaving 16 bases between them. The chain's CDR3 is CASSLSPEGDDIQYF. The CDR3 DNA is TGTGCCAGCAGCTTATCGCCAGAAGGGGACGACATTCAGTACTTC.

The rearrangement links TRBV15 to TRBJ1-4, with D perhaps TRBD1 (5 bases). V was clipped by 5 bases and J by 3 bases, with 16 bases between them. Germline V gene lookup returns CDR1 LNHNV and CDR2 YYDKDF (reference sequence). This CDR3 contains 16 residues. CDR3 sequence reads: CATSGGVRGANEKLFF. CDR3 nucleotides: TGTGCCACCAGCGGGGGGGTGCGAGGCGCTAATGAAAAACTGTTTTTT.

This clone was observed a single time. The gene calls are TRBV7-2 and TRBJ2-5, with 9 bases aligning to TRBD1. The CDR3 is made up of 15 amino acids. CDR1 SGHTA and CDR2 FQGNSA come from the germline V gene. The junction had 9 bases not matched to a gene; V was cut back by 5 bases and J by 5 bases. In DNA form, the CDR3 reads TGTGCCAGCAGCCCCGGGGACAGGGCCCAGGAGACCCAGTACTTC. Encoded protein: CASSPGDRAQETQYF.

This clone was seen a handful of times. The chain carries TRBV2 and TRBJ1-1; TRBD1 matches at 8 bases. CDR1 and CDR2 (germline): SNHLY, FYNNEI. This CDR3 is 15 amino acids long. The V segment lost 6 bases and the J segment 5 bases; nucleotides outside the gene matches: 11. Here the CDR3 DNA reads TGTGCCAGCAGGCAGGGGAGCCAGGGGGCGACTGAAGCTTTCTTT. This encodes CASRQGSQGATEAFF.

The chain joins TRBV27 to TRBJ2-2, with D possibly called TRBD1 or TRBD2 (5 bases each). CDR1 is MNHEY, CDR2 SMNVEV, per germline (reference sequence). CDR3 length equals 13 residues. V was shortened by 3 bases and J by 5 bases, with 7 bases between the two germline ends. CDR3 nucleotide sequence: TGTGCCAGCAGTTTCTGGGGGACCGGGGAGCTGTTTTTT. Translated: CASSFWGTGELFF.

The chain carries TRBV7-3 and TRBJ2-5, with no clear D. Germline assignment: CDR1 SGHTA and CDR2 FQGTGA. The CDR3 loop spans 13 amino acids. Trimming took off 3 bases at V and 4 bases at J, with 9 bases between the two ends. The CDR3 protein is CASSLRSGETQYF. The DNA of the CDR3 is TGTGCCAGCAGCTTGAGGTCCGGAGAGACCCAGTACTTC.

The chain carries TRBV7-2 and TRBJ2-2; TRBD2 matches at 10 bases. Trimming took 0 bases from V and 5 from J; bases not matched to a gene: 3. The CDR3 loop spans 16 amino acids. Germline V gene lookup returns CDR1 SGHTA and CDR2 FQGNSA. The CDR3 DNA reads TGTGCCAGCAGCTTAGCGCCTAGCGGGGGTACCGGGGAGCTGTTTTTT. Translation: CASSLAPSGGTGELFF.

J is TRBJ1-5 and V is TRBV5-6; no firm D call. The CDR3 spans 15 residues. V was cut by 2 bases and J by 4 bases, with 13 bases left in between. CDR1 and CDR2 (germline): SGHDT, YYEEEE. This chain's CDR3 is CASSFTGSSNQPQHF. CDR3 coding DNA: TGTGCCAGCAGCTTTACGGGGTCATCGAATCAGCCCCAGCATTTT.

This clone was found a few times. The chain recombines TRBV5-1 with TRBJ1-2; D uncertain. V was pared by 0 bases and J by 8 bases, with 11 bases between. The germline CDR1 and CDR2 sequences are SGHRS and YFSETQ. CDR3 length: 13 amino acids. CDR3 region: CASSLEAPRGYTF. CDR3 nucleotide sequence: TGCGCCAGCAGCTTGGAGGCCCCGAGAGGCTACACCTTC.

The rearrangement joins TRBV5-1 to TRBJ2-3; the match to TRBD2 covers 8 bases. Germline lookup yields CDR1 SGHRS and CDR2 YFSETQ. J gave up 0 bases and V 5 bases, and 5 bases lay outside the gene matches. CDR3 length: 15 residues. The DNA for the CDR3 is TGCGCCAGCAGTCCTGGACTAGCTAGCACAGATACGCAGTATTTT. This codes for CASSPGLASTDTQYF.

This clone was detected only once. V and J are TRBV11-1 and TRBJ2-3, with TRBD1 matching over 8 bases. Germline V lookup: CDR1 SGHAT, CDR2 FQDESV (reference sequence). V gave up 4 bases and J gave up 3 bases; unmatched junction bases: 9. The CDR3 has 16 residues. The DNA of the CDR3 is TGTGCCAGCAGCTGGAAGGGGACAGGCCGAACAGATACGCAGTATTTT. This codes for CASSWKGTGRTDTQYF.

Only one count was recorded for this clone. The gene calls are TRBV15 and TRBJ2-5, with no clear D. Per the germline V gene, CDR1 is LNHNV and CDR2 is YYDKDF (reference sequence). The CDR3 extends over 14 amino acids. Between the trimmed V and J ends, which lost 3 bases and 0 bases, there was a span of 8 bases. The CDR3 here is CATSSRVYQETQYF. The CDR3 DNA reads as TGTGCCACCAGCAGCCGGGTGTACCAAGAGACCCAGTACTTC.

CDR3: CASSSPGQKNNEQFF. For the CDR3, the DNA is TGTGCCAGCAGCTCGCCGGGACAGAAAAACAATGAGCAGTTCTTC. This rearrangement joins TRBV7-3 to TRBJ2-1; 7 bases line up with TRBD1. CDR3 size: 15 residues. In germline, CDR1 is SGHTA, CDR2 FQGTGA. V lost 4 bases and J lost 5; bases outside the gene matches: 8.

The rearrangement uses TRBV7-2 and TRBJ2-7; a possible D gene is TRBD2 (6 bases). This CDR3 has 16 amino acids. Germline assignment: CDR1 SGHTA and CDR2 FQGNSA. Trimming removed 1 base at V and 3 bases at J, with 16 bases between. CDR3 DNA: TGTGCCAGCAGCTTAGGCTGGCGGGATCCCCTCTACGAGCAGTACTTC. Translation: CASSLGWRDPLYEQYF. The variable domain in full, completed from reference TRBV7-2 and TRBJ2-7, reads GAGVSQSPSNKVTEKGKDVELRCDPISGHTALYWYRQSLGQGLEFLIYFQGNSAPDKSGLPSDRFSAERTGGSVSTLTIQRTQQEDSAVYLCASSLGWRDPLYEQYFGPGTRLTVT.

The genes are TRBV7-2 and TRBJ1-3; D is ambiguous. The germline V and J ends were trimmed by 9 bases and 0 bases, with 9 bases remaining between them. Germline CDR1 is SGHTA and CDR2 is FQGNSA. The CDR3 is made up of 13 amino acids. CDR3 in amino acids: CASRTASGNTIYF. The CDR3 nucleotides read TGTGCCAGTAGAACAGCCTCTGGAAACACCATATATTTT.